This TCR beta chain was identified in a study of T cells in Graves' hyperthyroidism and ophthalmopathy. Findings and limits, study-wide: Most thyroid clonotypes that were expanded above 0.001 also turned up in blood.

This CDR3 spans 12 amino acids. V lost 3 bases to trimming and J lost 3 bases, with 6 bases between them. Amplification targeted TCR beta CDR3 regions from RNA transcripts. The primer set for the first-round RT-PCR of the TCR CDR3 was HTBI. TCRdb reanalysed the multiplex PCR reads using MiXCR and keeps one entry per CDR3 protein. This sample carries 400,000 or so distinct CDR3 sequences, about 14% of them seen once, and the ten largest clones take around 30%. Concerning this clonotype itself: The antigen remains undetermined.

This sequence was found in a man aged 45-65 years with Graves' ophthalmopathy. Sequencing input: blood. The chain employs TRBV12-3 or TRBV12-4 and TRBJ2-7; no firm D call. CDR3 bases: TGTGCCAGCAGTTTTGTCCGCTACGAGCAGTACTTC. Encoded protein: CASSFVRYEQYF.